Each of the 18 T cell receptor beta chains below was sequenced from the same sample in a study of T cell repertoires in cytomegalovirus infection. TCRdb redid the calling of the reads with MiXCR, one entry per CDR3 protein. The data hold approximately 310,000 distinct CDR3 sequences, with about 25% observed a single time. What these receptors recognize is not known. Sequenced here: cultured PBMCs, sampled from culture after CMV antigen stimulation. All receptors come from a human donor in good health (CMV status not recorded). Some clones in this sample may be carry-over from other donors' samples.

This clonotype has at least ten counts. This chain links TRBV7-2 with TRBJ1-1, with D perhaps matching TRBD1 (5 bases). CDR3 size: 16 residues. Trimming removed 1 base from V and 1 base from J, with 13 bases in between. Germline V lookup: CDR1 SGHTA, CDR2 FQGNSA. This CDR3 reads CASSLVAGRRNTEAFF. The CDR3 DNA reads TGTGCCAGCAGCTTAGTGGCAGGGAGACGGAACACTGAAGCTTTCTTT.

This clonotype was counted at least ten times. The V gene is TRBV6-5, the J gene TRBJ2-1; 7 bases fit TRBD2. V lost 2 bases to trimming and J lost 6 bases; unmatched junction nucleotides: 7. Germline V gene sequence: CDR1 MNHEY, CDR2 SVGAGI. The CDR3 sequence is 15 residues long. CDR3 sequence reads: CASSYQLAAANEQFF. The CDR3 DNA is TGTGCCAGCAGTTACCAGCTAGCGGCTGCCAATGAGCAGTTCTTC.

In its sample, this clonotype was seen a few times. The chain carries TRBV11-2 and TRBJ2-1, with D maybe TRBD1 (5 bases). The CDR3 is 13 residues long. V lost 5 bases and J 4 bases, leaving 9 bases between the germline ends. Germline CDR1 reads SGHAT; CDR2 reads FQNNGV. The CDR3 loop is CASSPDRYNEQFF. In DNA form, the CDR3 reads TGTGCCAGCAGCCCTGACAGATACAATGAGCAGTTCTTC.

A few counts support this clonotype. This chain joins TRBV27 and TRBJ2-3; the D is unclear. Trimming took 4 bases from V and 7 from J, leaving 18 bases between them. This CDR3 is 15 amino acids long. The germline gives CDR1 MNHEY, CDR2 SMNVEV (reference sequence). The CDR3 coding sequence is TGTGCCAGCAGTTCCTCTGGTCTGGATTTCAATACGCAGTATTTT. As protein: CASSSSGLDFNTQYF.

This clonotype was seen a handful of times. In DNA, the CDR3 is TGTGCCAGCAGTCGGACAGGGGACCGCACAGATACGCAGTATTTT. This sequence encodes CASSRTGDRTDTQYF. J is TRBJ2-3 and V is TRBV6-5; 9 bases are shared with TRBD1. The CDR3 extends over 15 amino acids. After removal of 5 bases from V and 1 base from J, the junction contained 4 bases not matched to a gene. The germline V gene encodes CDR1 MNHEY and CDR2 SVGAGI.

V and J are TRBV20-1 and TRBJ2-1; TRBD2 aligns across 9 bases. The CDR3 has 16 amino acids. The germline CDR1 and CDR2 sequences are DFQATT and SNEGSKA (reference sequence). J gave up 8 bases and V 0 bases, and 11 bases lay outside the gene matches. The CDR3 is CSARDSGSHPLDEQFF. As DNA, the CDR3 is TGCAGTGCTAGAGATAGCGGGAGCCACCCTCTGGATGAGCAGTTCTTC.

The chain is built from TRBV30 and TRBJ2-5; 9 bases match TRBD1. The germline V gene encodes CDR1 GTSNPN and CDR2 SVGIG (reference sequence). The CDR3 runs to 14 residues. With 3 bases clipped from V and 4 bases from J, the junction kept 6 bases outside the gene matches. CDR3 loop: CAWRTQGAAETQYF. The CDR3 DNA sequence: TGTGCCTGGAGGACACAGGGGGCTGCAGAGACCCAGTACTTC.

The chain uses TRBV6-2 or TRBV6-3 and TRBJ2-1; 9 bases map to TRBD2. The J segment lost 9 bases and the V segment lost 0 bases, leaving 9 bases of the junction unmatched. The CDR3 runs to 16 residues. The V gene's germline CDR1 is MNHEY and CDR2 SVGEGT. The CDR3 region is CASSYSFSGSIGEQFF. In DNA, the CDR3 is TGTGCCAGCAGTTACTCGTTTAGCGGGAGTATCGGTGAGCAGTTCTTC.

This clonotype was found a few times. The chain couples TRBV18 to TRBJ2-3, with 11 bases lining up with TRBD2. The germline gives CDR1 KGHSH, CDR2 LQKENI. After removal of 2 bases from V and 5 bases from J, the junction contained 6 bases not matched to a gene. This CDR3 contains 16 residues. The DNA of the CDR3 is TGTGCCAGCTCACCAGCCCTAGCGGGAGGATTAGATACGCAGTATTTT. This encodes CASSPALAGGLDTQYF.

This clonotype appeared a few times. The chain couples TRBV6-1 to TRBJ2-1, with D possibly being TRBD1 (7 bases). V lost 6 bases and J lost 7, with 22 bases in between. Germline lookup yields CDR1 MNHNS and CDR2 SASEGT. The CDR3 runs to 16 residues. The CDR3 nucleotides read TGTGCCAGCAGCCTCAACTACAGGGGAGGTAGGAATGAGCAGTTCTTC. Its protein product is CASSLNYRGGRNEQFF.

This chain connects TRBV6-2 or TRBV6-3 to TRBJ2-1; D not resolved. The CDR3 spans 12 residues. V was pared by 5 bases and J by 5 bases, with 7 bases between. From germline, CDR1 is MNHEY and CDR2 SVGEGT. The CDR3 protein is CASSQNDNEQFF. CDR3 nucleotides: TGTGCCAGCAGTCAGAATGACAATGAGCAGTTCTTC.

This clonotype has only a few counts. The CDR3 region has the DNA TGTGCCAGCAGCTTTGGCCTAGCGTATAACACCGGGGAGCTGTTTTTT. It is translated as CASSFGLAYNTGELFF. The chain is built from TRBV7-2 and TRBJ2-2, with a weak D call TRBD2 (6 bases). CDR3 length: 16 residues. Per germline, CDR1 SGHTA and CDR2 FQGNSA. V lost 3 bases and J 2 bases, leaving 13 bases between the germline ends.

This clonotype was counted between two and nine times. The rearrangement joins TRBV20-1 to TRBJ2-1, with a possible D match to TRBD2 (5 bases). Germline V CDR1 and CDR2: DFQATT, SNEGSKA (reference sequence). CDR3 length: 16 residues. V was shortened by 3 bases and J by 0 bases, with 15 bases between the two germline ends. CDR3 sequence reads: CSARTLTAVSYNEQFF. In nucleotides, the CDR3 is TGCAGTGCTAGGACCCTTACAGCGGTCTCCTACAATGAGCAGTTCTTC.

The rearrangement uses TRBV12-3 or TRBV12-4 and TRBJ1-2; 8 bases are shared with TRBD1. The CDR3 has 16 amino acids. Trimming at V came to 5 bases and at J to 7 bases, leaving 15 bases not matched to a gene. CDR3 sequence reads: CASSTGTWAGGSGYTF. DNA of the CDR3: TGTGCCAGCAGTACAGGCACCTGGGCAGGGGGCTCTGGCTACACCTTC.

A few counts support this clonotype. This rearrangement joins TRBV6-6 to TRBJ2-1; 15 nucleotides agree with TRBD2. This CDR3 contains 19 residues. J lost 5 bases, V lost 6 bases, and 14 bases had no gene match. The germline CDR1 and CDR2 sequences are MNHNY and SVGAGI (reference sequence). In nucleotides, the CDR3 is TGTGCCAGCAGCCCTTTGGGACTAGCGGGAGGCCCCCAACACAATGAGCAGTTCTTC. Its translation is CASSPLGLAGGPQHNEQFF.

This clonotype turned up a few times. The CDR3 region has the DNA TGTGCCAGCAGTTCCACCACAGGGTTCTATGGCTACACCTTC. It translates to CASSSTTGFYGYTF. The V call is TRBV28, the J call TRBJ1-2; possible D gene TRBD1, 6 bases. V lost 4 bases and J 4 bases, leaving 13 bases between the germline ends. The CDR3 sequence is 14 residues long. From germline, CDR1 is MDHEN and CDR2 SYDVKM.

In its sample, this clonotype was seen many times. The V gene is TRBV7-2, the J gene TRBJ1-3, with D uncertain. The CDR3 has 14 residues. V gave up 2 bases and J gave up 0 bases, with 5 bases separating them. CDR1 is SGHTA, CDR2 FQGNSA, per germline. CDR3 DNA sequence: TGTGCCAGCAGCTTAATCCGCTCTGGAAACACCATATATTTT. It encodes CASSLIRSGNTIYF.

The chain links TRBV6-5 to TRBJ1-1; D is unclear. The CDR3 contains 15 residues. Per the germline V gene, CDR1 is MNHEY and CDR2 is SVGAGI. Trimming took off 7 bases at V and 2 bases at J, with 17 bases between the two ends. In DNA, the CDR3 is TGTGCCAGCACCAGTCGTTGGGTAACAAACACTGAAGCTTTCTTT. Protein: CASTSRWVTNTEAFF.